This T cell receptor (beta chain) was found in a study of T-cell memory formation after mild COVID-19. This clonotype was counted many times. TCRdb passed the 5' RACE reads through MiXCR, listing each CDR3 protein once. The sample records roughly 260,000 distinct CDR3 sequences, around 15% being singletons. Specimen: PBMCs or a T cell subset sorted from them (not recorded which). The receptor's source is a man younger than 35 who had mild COVID-19 (a few samples of this study predate the infection). Cell type and time point are not known.

DNA of the CDR3: TGTGCCAGCAGTTATGGACCGGGTGAGACCCAGTACTTC. Its protein is CASSYGPGETQYF. The V gene is TRBV6-2 or TRBV6-3, the J gene TRBJ2-5; D call uncertain. Germline V gene data show CDR1 as MNHEY and CDR2 as SVGEGT. The CDR3 has 13 amino acids. Trimming pared 3 bases from V and 5 bases from J, leaving 10 bases between.